This T cell receptor (beta chain) is from a study of shared clonotypes between healthy human individuals. The CDR3 runs to 13 residues. V shed 4 bases and J shed 5 bases, with 12 bases lying between them. Germline lookup yields CDR1 SEHNR and CDR2 FQNEAQ (reference sequence). Some clones are missing from TCRdb's copy, which holds only in-frame ones; the method was immunoSEQ multiplex PCR. The sample yields around 300,000 clones, roughly 84% seen once. The receptor was isolated from a man aged 18 to 30 in good health. The rearrangement joins TRBV7-9 to TRBJ2-7; the D call may be TRBD1 or TRBD2 (6 bases each). Sequencing input: memory CD8+ T cells sorted from blood. Subset denoted: CD45RO+ cells pooled with CCR7-negative TemRA cells. CDR3: CASSWGAPNEQYF. The CDR3 coding sequence is TGTGCCAGCAGCTGGGGGGCTCCCAACGAGCAGTACTTC.